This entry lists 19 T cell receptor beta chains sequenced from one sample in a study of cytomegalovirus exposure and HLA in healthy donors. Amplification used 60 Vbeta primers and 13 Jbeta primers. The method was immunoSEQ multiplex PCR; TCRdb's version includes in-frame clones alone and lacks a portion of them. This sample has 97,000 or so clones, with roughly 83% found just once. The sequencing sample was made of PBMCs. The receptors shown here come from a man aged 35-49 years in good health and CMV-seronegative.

This CDR3 is CAILTGGSGELFF. The DNA of the CDR3 is TGTGCCATACTAACAGGGGGATCCGGGGAGCTGTTTTTT. V and J are TRBV28 and TRBJ2-2; 8 nucleotides align to TRBD1. CDR3 length equals 13 residues. Germline V lookup: CDR1 MDHEN, CDR2 SYDVKM. With V trimmed by 10 bases and J by 6 bases, 7 bases remained unmatched.

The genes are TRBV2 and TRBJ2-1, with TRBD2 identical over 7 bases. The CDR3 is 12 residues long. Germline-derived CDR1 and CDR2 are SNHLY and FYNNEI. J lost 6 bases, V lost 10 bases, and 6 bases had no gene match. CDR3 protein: CATSRTSNEQFF. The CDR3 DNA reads TGTGCCACTTCGAGGACTAGCAATGAGCAGTTCTTC.

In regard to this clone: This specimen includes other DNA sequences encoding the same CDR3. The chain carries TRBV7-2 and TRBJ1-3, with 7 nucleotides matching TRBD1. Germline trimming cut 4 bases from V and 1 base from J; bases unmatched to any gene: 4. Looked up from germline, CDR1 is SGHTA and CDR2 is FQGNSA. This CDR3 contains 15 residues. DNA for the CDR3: TGTGCCAGCAGCTCCTACAGGGGATCTGGAAACACCATATATTTT. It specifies CASSSYRGSGNTIYF.

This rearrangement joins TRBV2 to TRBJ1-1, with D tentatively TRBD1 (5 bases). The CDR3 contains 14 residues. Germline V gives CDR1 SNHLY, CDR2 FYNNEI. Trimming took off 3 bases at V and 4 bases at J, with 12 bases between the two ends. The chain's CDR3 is CASSDRAGGTEAFF. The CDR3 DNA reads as TGTGCCAGCAGTGACAGGGCAGGCGGCACTGAAGCTTTCTTT.

The CDR3 sequence: CAISDGLTSGEQYF. In DNA, the CDR3 is TGTGCCATCAGTGACGGTCTAACCTCGGGCGAGCAGTACTTC. The chain is built from TRBV10-3 and TRBJ2-7, with no clear D. The V gene lost 3 bases and the J gene lost 6 bases, with 15 bases spanning the gap. The CDR3 spans 14 residues. Germline CDR1 reads ENHRY; CDR2 reads SYGVKD.

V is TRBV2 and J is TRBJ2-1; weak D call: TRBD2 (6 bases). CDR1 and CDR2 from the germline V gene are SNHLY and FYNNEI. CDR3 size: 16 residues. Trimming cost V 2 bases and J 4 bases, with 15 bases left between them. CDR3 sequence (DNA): TGTGCCAGCAGTGAAAGTGGGAGGAAGAGTTACAATGAGCAGTTCTTC. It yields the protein CASSESGRKSYNEQFF.

The CDR3: CASSGQTYQETQYF. The CDR3 DNA reads as TGTGCCAGTAGTGGGCAGACGTACCAAGAGACCCAGTACTTC. The V call is TRBV19, the J call TRBJ2-5; D gene ambiguous. Germline loops: CDR1 LNHDA, CDR2 SQIVND (reference sequence). Trimming cost V 5 bases and J 0 bases, with 10 bases left between them. This CDR3 has 14 residues.

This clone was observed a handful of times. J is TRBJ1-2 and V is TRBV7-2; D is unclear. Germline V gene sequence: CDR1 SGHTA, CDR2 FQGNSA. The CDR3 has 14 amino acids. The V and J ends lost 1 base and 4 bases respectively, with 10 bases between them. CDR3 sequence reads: CASSLGSSVYGYTF. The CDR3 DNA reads TGTGCCAGCAGCTTAGGTAGCAGCGTCTATGGCTACACCTTC.

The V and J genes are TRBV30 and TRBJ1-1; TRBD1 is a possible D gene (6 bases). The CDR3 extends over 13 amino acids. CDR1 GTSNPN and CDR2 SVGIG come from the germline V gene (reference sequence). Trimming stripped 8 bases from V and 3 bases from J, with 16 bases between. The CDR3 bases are TGTGCCCAACCTAGGGGGTCGGACACTGAAGCTTTCTTT. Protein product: CAQPRGSDTEAFF. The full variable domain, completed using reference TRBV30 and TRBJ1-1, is SQTIHQWPATLVQPVGSPLSLECTVEGTSNPNLYWYRQAAGRGLQLLFYSVGIGQISSEVPQNLSASRPQDRQFILSSKKLLLSDSGFYLCAQPRGSDTEAFFGQGTRLTVV.

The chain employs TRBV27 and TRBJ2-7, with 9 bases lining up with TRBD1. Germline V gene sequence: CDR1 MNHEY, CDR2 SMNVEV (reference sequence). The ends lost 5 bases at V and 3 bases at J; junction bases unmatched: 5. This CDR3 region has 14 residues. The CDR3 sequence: CASSPGTGYYEQYF. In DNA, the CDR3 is TGTGCCAGCAGTCCCGGGACAGGGTACTACGAGCAGTACTTC.

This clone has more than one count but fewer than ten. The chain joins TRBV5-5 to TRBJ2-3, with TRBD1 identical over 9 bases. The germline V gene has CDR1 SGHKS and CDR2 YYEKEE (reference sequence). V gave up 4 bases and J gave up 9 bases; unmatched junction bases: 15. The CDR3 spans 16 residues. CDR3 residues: CASSRDRAGTRGTQYF. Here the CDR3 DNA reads TGTGCCAGCAGCCGGGACAGGGCCGGGACCCGGGGGACGCAGTATTTT.

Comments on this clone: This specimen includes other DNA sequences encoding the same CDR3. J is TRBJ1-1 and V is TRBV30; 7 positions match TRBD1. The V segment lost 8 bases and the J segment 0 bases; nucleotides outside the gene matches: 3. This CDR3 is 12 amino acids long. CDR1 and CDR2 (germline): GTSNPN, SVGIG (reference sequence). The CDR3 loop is CAQDRVNTEAFF. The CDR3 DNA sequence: TGTGCCCAAGACAGGGTGAACACTGAAGCTTTCTTT.

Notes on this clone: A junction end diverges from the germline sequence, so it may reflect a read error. The CDR3 DNA follows: TGCAGTGCTGCCCGGGACACGGAAGCTTTCTTT. Its translation is CSAARDTEAFF. The chain employs TRBV20-1 and TRBJ1-1; D might be TRBD1 (6 bases). This CDR3 is 11 amino acids long. Germline V CDR1 and CDR2: DFQATT, SNEGSKA (reference sequence).

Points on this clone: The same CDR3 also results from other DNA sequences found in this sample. The CDR3 protein is CASSLLQTGNQPQHF. In DNA form, the CDR3 reads TGTGCCAGCAGTTTGCTTCAGACAGGGAATCAGCCCCAGCATTTT. The genes are TRBV28 and TRBJ1-5; 7 positions match TRBD1. This CDR3 region has 15 residues. With V trimmed by 3 bases and J by 4 bases, 6 bases remained unmatched. Germline assignment: CDR1 MDHEN and CDR2 SYDVKM.

This CDR3 is CASSLRIEGASKAFF. In nucleotides, the CDR3 is TGTGCCAGCAGCTTAAGAATTGAGGGGGCATCGAAAGCTTTCTTT. The chain carries TRBV7-9 and TRBJ1-1; 7 nucleotides agree with TRBD1. In germline, CDR1 is SEHNR, CDR2 FQNEAQ (reference sequence). The CDR3 is 15 residues long. Germline trimming cut 2 bases from V and 9 bases from J; bases unmatched to any gene: 12.

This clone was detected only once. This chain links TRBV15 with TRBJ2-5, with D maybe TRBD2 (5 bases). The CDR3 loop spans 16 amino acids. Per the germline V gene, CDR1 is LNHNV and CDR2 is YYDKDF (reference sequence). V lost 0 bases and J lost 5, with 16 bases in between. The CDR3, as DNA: TGTGCCACCAGCAGAGACCCGAGGGCAGGCCGGGAGACCCAGTACTTC. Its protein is CATSRDPRAGRETQYF.

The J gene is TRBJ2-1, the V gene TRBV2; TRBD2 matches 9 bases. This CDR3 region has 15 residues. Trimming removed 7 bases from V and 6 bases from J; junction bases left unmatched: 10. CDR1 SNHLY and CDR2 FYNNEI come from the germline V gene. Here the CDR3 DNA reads TGTGCCAGCACCTCTCAAGCGGGGGGCTCCAATGAGCAGTTCTTC. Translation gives CASTSQAGGSNEQFF.

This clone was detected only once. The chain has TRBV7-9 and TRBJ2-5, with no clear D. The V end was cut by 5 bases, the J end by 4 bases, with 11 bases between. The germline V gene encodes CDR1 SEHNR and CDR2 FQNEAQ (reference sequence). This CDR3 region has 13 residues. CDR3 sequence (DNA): TGTGCCAGCAGCACCCCCGGCGGAGAGACCCAGTACTTC. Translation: CASSTPGGETQYF.

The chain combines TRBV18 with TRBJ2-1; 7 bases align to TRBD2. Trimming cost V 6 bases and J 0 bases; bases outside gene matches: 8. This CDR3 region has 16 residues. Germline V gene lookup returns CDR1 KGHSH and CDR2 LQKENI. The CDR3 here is CASSRDGGGSYNEQFF. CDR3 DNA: TGTGCCAGCTCCCGGGATGGGGGGGGCTCCTACAATGAGCAGTTCTTC.